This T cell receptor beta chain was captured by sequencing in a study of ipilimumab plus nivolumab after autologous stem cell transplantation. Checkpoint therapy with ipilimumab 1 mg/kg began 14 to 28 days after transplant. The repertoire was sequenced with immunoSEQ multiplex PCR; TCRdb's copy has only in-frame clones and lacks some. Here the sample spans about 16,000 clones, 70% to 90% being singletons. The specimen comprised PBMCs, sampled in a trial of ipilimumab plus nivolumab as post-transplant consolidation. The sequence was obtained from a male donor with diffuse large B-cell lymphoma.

CDR3 sequence reads: CASSSAEAPDTQYF. The CDR3 nucleotides read TGTGCCAGTAGTAGTGCCGAAGCTCCAGATACGCAGTATTTT. This chain connects TRBV19 to TRBJ2-3; D is unclear. Germline-derived CDR1 and CDR2 are LNHDA and SQIVND (reference sequence). Deletions cut 4 bases from V and 4 bases from J, with 12 bases between. CDR3 length equals 14 residues.